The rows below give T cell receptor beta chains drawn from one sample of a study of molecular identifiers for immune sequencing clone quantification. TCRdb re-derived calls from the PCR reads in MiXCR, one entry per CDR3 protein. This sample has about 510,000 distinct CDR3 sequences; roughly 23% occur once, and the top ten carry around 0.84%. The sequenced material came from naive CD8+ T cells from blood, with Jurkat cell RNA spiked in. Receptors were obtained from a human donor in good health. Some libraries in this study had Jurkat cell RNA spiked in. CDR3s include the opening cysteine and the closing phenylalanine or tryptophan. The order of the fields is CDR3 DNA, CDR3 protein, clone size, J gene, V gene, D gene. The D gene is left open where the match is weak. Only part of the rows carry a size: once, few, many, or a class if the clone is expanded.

cdr3_nt: TGTGCCAGCAGCCCCCGACTATCCAGCGCGGGGGGAGATACGCAGTATTTT
cdr3_aa: CASSPRLSSAGGDTQYF
clone_size: many
j_call: TRBJ2-3
v_call: TRBV7-9
d_call: TRBD2

cdr3_nt: TGTGCCAGCTCGAAGACAGCGCTCGGGTCGTACGAGCAGTACTTC
cdr3_aa: CASSKTALGSYEQYF
clone_size: many
j_call: TRBJ2-7
v_call: TRBV18
d_call: .

cdr3_nt: TGTGCCAGCAGCCCCCTTTTGGAACTAGCGGGGCTCTCCTACGAGCAGTACTTC
cdr3_aa: CASSPLLELAGLSYEQYF
clone_size: few
j_call: TRBJ2-7
v_call: TRBV7-9
d_call: TRBD2

cdr3_nt: TGTGCCAGCAGTTACGCAGGCACCGGGGAGCTGTTTTTT
cdr3_aa: CASSYAGTGELFF
clone_size: many
j_call: TRBJ2-2
v_call: TRBV6-6
d_call: .

cdr3_nt: TGTGCCAGCAGCCAACCTAGCTCCTACAATGAGCAGTTCTTC
cdr3_aa: CASSQPSSYNEQFF
clone_size: .
j_call: TRBJ2-1
v_call: TRBV12-3/TRBV12-4
d_call: .

cdr3_nt: TGCGCCAGCAGTGAACACAGGGGCCAAGAGACCCAGTACTTC
cdr3_aa: CASSEHRGQETQYF
clone_size: .
j_call: TRBJ2-5
v_call: TRBV10-1
d_call: TRBD1

cdr3_nt: TGTGCCAGCTCACCAGTCGGAAACACTGAAGCTTTCTTT
cdr3_aa: CASSPVGNTEAFF
clone_size: many
j_call: TRBJ1-1
v_call: TRBV18
d_call: .

cdr3_nt: TGTGCCAGCAGCCAAGATCCGATGCAAGAGACCCAGTACTTC
cdr3_aa: CASSQDPMQETQYF
clone_size: .
j_call: TRBJ2-5
v_call: TRBV3-1
d_call: .

cdr3_nt: TGTGCCAGCAGGGACGGGACAGGGGTGAACACTGAAGCTTTCTTT
cdr3_aa: CASRDGTGVNTEAFF
clone_size: many
j_call: TRBJ1-1
v_call: TRBV28
d_call: TRBD1

cdr3_nt: TGTGCCAGCGAAGTTTTCAGGGACACTGAAGCTTTCTTT
cdr3_aa: CASEVFRDTEAFF
clone_size: many
j_call: TRBJ1-1
v_call: TRBV2
d_call: .

cdr3_nt: TGCGCCAGCAGTAGCGGGCTTTCCTACAATGAGCAGTTCTTC
cdr3_aa: CASSSGLSYNEQFF
clone_size: many
j_call: TRBJ2-1
v_call: TRBV4-3
d_call: TRBD2

cdr3_nt: TGTGCCAGCAGCTTCGACCCTGCCGGACTGAGGTACCAAGAGACCCAGTACTTC
cdr3_aa: CASSFDPAGLRYQETQYF
clone_size: .
j_call: TRBJ2-5
v_call: TRBV7-9
d_call: .

cdr3_nt: TGTGCCAGTAGTACCAGGGACACCGGCACAGATACGCAGTATTTT
cdr3_aa: CASSTRDTGTDTQYF
clone_size: .
j_call: TRBJ2-3
v_call: TRBV19
d_call: .

cdr3_nt: TGTGCCAGCAGTGGCATAGAGGGTAGCGGGGGCGCATTTACCACAGATACGCAGTATTTT
cdr3_aa: CASSGIEGSGGAFTTDTQYF
clone_size: many
j_call: TRBJ2-3
v_call: TRBV12-3/TRBV12-4
d_call: TRBD2

cdr3_nt: TGTGCCAGCACCCCAGACGAGAGAGGTACAGATACGCAGTATTTT
cdr3_aa: CASTPDERGTDTQYF
clone_size: many
j_call: TRBJ2-3
v_call: TRBV12-3/TRBV12-4
d_call: .

cdr3_nt: TGTGCCAGCAGCTCGGTCCCCGCGGATACGCAGTGTTTT
cdr3_aa: CASSSVPADTQCF
clone_size: .
j_call: TRBJ2-3
v_call: TRBV11-2
d_call: .

cdr3_nt: TGTGCCAGTCGTCACGCAGCAGGGGCAAATGAGCAGTTCTTC
cdr3_aa: CASRHAAGANEQFF
clone_size: few
j_call: TRBJ2-1
v_call: TRBV27
d_call: .

cdr3_nt: TGTGCCAGCAGACACCCCCGCGACAGGGGGACCGGGGAGCTGTTTTTT
cdr3_aa: CASRHPRDRGTGELFF
clone_size: few
j_call: TRBJ2-2
v_call: TRBV7-9
d_call: TRBD1

cdr3_nt: TGTGCCAGCAGCTGGCTGGGGGAAACTAATGAAGAACTGTTTTTT
cdr3_aa: CASSWLGETNEELFF
clone_size: .
j_call: TRBJ1-4
v_call: TRBV7-6
d_call: .

cdr3_nt: TGCAGCGTTGATTTCGGCTTAGGGGAGCAGTACTTC
cdr3_aa: CSVDFGLGEQYF
clone_size: many
j_call: TRBJ2-7
v_call: TRBV29-1
d_call: .

cdr3_nt: TGTGCCTGGAGTGTACTAGGGTTCGGGTTCTTC
cdr3_aa: CAWSVLGFGFF
clone_size: few
j_call: TRBJ2-1
v_call: TRBV30
d_call: .

cdr3_nt: TGTGCCAGCAGTTACGCTTTTGGACCAGACATCACCGGGGAGCTGTTTTTT
cdr3_aa: CASSYAFGPDITGELFF
clone_size: .
j_call: TRBJ2-2
v_call: TRBV6-6
d_call: .

cdr3_nt: TGTGCCAGCAGCTCCCAGGACGGATCCTACGAGCGGTACTTC
cdr3_aa: CASSSQDGSYERYF
clone_size: .
j_call: TRBJ2-7
v_call: TRBV7-9
d_call: .

cdr3_nt: TGTGCCAGCGGCGTAGGTCGGGCAGGGGGACATGGCTACACCTTC
cdr3_aa: CASGVGRAGGHGYTF
clone_size: .
j_call: TRBJ1-2
v_call: TRBV9
d_call: TRBD1

cdr3_nt: TGTGCCAGCAGTGAAGCGTCGGGTCTGCCTAACTATGGCTACACCTTC
cdr3_aa: CASSEASGLPNYGYTF
clone_size: .
j_call: TRBJ1-2
v_call: TRBV2
d_call: .

cdr3_nt: TGTGCCAGCAGCCCCCGCTCGGGCACAGATACGCAGTATTTT
cdr3_aa: CASSPRSGTDTQYF
clone_size: many
j_call: TRBJ2-3
v_call: TRBV7-6
d_call: .

cdr3_nt: TGTGCCAGCAGTTTACCATCGGGCGGCACAGATACGCAGTATTTT
cdr3_aa: CASSLPSGGTDTQYF
clone_size: .
j_call: TRBJ2-3
v_call: TRBV27
d_call: .

cdr3_nt: TGCGCCAGCAGAGCTGGACAGGGTCTTGTCACTGAAGCTTTCTTT
cdr3_aa: CASRAGQGLVTEAFF
clone_size: many
j_call: TRBJ1-1
v_call: TRBV5-1
d_call: TRBD1

cdr3_nt: TGTGCCAGCAGTTACGGGACTAGCGGGGGGGCCTTCTACGAGCAGTACTTC
cdr3_aa: CASSYGTSGGAFYEQYF
clone_size: .
j_call: TRBJ2-7
v_call: TRBV6-5
d_call: TRBD2

cdr3_nt: TGTGCCAGCAGCGTAGGGCAGGGGCCCACTGAAGCTTTCTTT
cdr3_aa: CASSVGQGPTEAFF
clone_size: many
j_call: TRBJ1-1
v_call: TRBV9
d_call: .

cdr3_nt: TGTGCCAGCAGCCAACGATCCTCCGAAGCTTTCTTT
cdr3_aa: CASSQRSSEAFF
clone_size: many
j_call: TRBJ1-1
v_call: TRBV3-1
d_call: .

cdr3_nt: TGCAGTGCTAGAATTGGGGACAGTAAAAACATTCAGTACTTC
cdr3_aa: CSARIGDSKNIQYF
clone_size: many
j_call: TRBJ2-4
v_call: TRBV20-1
d_call: TRBD1

cdr3_nt: TGTGCCAGCAGCTTAGGCCCTGTGGGGGGGCGGCCAGATACGCAGTATTTT
cdr3_aa: CASSLGPVGGRPDTQYF
clone_size: many
j_call: TRBJ2-3
v_call: TRBV7-9
d_call: .

cdr3_nt: TGTGCCAGCGGTCCAGGGGTGGGTCCTTACAATGAGCAGTTCTTC
cdr3_aa: CASGPGVGPYNEQFF
clone_size: .
j_call: TRBJ2-1
v_call: TRBV28
d_call: .

cdr3_nt: TGTGCCAGCAGTTACCTTCTACAGGACTATAATTCACCCCTCCACTTT
cdr3_aa: CASSYLLQDYNSPLHF
clone_size: few
j_call: TRBJ1-6
v_call: TRBV6-2/TRBV6-3
d_call: .

cdr3_nt: TGCAGTGCGTACTCACAGGGGGCTAACTATGGCTACACCTTC
cdr3_aa: CSAYSQGANYGYTF
clone_size: few
j_call: TRBJ1-2
v_call: TRBV20-1
d_call: TRBD1

cdr3_nt: TGCAGTGCATGGACAGGGTCTTACGAGCAGTACTTC
cdr3_aa: CSAWTGSYEQYF
clone_size: many
j_call: TRBJ2-7
v_call: TRBV20-1
d_call: TRBD1

cdr3_nt: TGTGCCAGCAGTTCCGCCGGGACAAGATATTCACCCCTCCACTTT
cdr3_aa: CASSSAGTRYSPLHF
clone_size: .
j_call: TRBJ1-6
v_call: TRBV6-6
d_call: .

cdr3_nt: TGTGCCAGCAGCGAGTCCCGGCTAGCGGCAAACACCGGGGAGCTGTTTTTT
cdr3_aa: CASSESRLAANTGELFF
clone_size: .
j_call: TRBJ2-2
v_call: TRBV9
d_call: TRBD2

cdr3_nt: TGCAGTGCTGGCCCCGACAGAAGCAATCAGCCCCAGCATTTT
cdr3_aa: CSAGPDRSNQPQHF
clone_size: once
j_call: TRBJ1-5
v_call: TRBV20-1
d_call: .

cdr3_nt: TGTGCCAGCAGTCAGGACAGGGCCCCTGAAGCTTTCTTT
cdr3_aa: CASSQDRAPEAFF
clone_size: many
j_call: TRBJ1-1
v_call: TRBV12-3/TRBV12-4
d_call: TRBD1